This is a list of T cell receptor beta chains from one sample in a study of T cell repertoires in cytomegalovirus infection. Antigen specificity for these receptors is unknown. TCRdb independently ran MiXCR on the reads; one entry per CDR3 protein. The sample lists some 120,000 distinct CDR3 sequences, about 31% occurring once. The sequencing used CD8+ T cells from cultured PBMCs, collected from culture after CMV antigen stimulation. Receptors originate from a human donor in good health (CMV status not recorded). Some clones in this sample may be carry-over from other donors' samples. The CDR3 runs from the conserved cysteine through the conserved F or W. The order of the fields is J gene, V gene, D gene, clone size, CDR3 protein, CDR3 DNA. A D gene is named only where the DNA matches it firmly. Some rows have no size entry. The others give once, few or many, or a class for an expanded clone.

TRBJ2-7,TRBV5-1,TRBD1,few,CASSFPGQDHEQYF,TGCGCCAGCAGCTTCCCGGGACAGGACCACGAGCAGTACTTC
TRBJ1-1,TRBV6-2/TRBV6-3,.,few,CASSYFEGDTEAFF,TGTGCCAGCAGTTACTTCGAGGGGGACACTGAAGCTTTCTTT
TRBJ1-2,TRBV7-6,.,few,CASSPSGGGAFYGYTF,TGTGCCAGCAGCCCGAGCGGGGGTGGTGCATTCTATGGCTACACCTTC
TRBJ2-7,TRBV7-2,TRBD2,many,CASSARLAGESYEQYF,TGTGCCAGCAGCGCCAGACTAGCGGGGGAGTCCTACGAGCAGTACTTC
TRBJ1-5,TRBV27,.,.,CASSFVSDQPQHF,TGTGCCAGCAGTTTCGTCTCGGACCAGCCCCAGCATTTT
TRBJ1-2,TRBV14,.,few,CASSLYNYGYTF,TGTGCCAGCAGCCTTTATAACTATGGCTACACCTTC
TRBJ2-3,TRBV20-1,TRBD2,few,CSGDSPAGGFGTDTQYF,TGCAGTGGGGACAGCCCAGCGGGGGGTTTCGGCACAGATACGCAGTATTTT
TRBJ2-1,TRBV15,.,once,CATSRDGAGYNEQFF,TGTGCCACCAGCAGAGATGGGGCAGGGTACAATGAGCAGTTCTTC
TRBJ2-1,TRBV20-1,TRBD2,.,CSARVPRGGSYNEQFF,TGCAGTGCTAGAGTCCCCCGGGGGGGATCCTACAATGAGCAGTTCTTC
TRBJ1-1,TRBV7-2,TRBD1,.,CASSTLTGDREAFF,TGTGCCAGCAGTACTCTTACCGGGGACAGGGAAGCTTTCTTT
TRBJ2-3,TRBV19,TRBD1,.,CASSIERQGGTDTQYF,TGTGCCAGTAGTATAGAAAGACAGGGGGGCACAGATACGCAGTATTTT
TRBJ2-7,TRBV7-2,.,many,CASPPPGILSYEQYF,TGTGCCAGCCCCCCTCCGGGGATTTTATCCTACGAGCAGTACTTC
TRBJ2-2,TRBV27,TRBD1,.,CASTGQGTGELFF,TGTGCCAGCACGGGACAGGGCACCGGGGAGCTGTTTTTT
TRBJ1-6,TRBV7-6,TRBD1,.,CASSLSRDSLQPLHF,TGTGCCAGCAGCTTATCGCGGGACAGCCTTCAACCCCTCCACTTT
TRBJ2-7,TRBV7-2,.,few,CASSLEGVYYEQYF,TGTGCCAGCAGCTTAGAGGGGGTTTATTACGAGCAGTACTTC
TRBJ1-2,TRBV4-3,TRBD1,few,CASSQDLRQGFYGYTF,TGCGCCAGCAGCCAAGATCTGAGACAGGGATTCTATGGCTACACCTTC
TRBJ1-2,TRBV29-1,TRBD1,few,CSVRDRAYGYTF,TGCAGCGTTCGAGACAGGGCCTATGGCTACACCTTC
TRBJ1-1,TRBV12-3/TRBV12-4,TRBD1,many,CASARGPGTEAFF,TGTGCCAGCGCCAGGGGGCCAGGGACTGAAGCTTTCTTT
TRBJ2-5,TRBV4-2,.,.,CASSQGVGNLQETQYF,TGTGCCAGCAGCCAAGGCGTGGGAAACTTACAAGAGACCCAGTACTTC
TRBJ1-1,TRBV6-5,.,few,CASSGGQGIDFRTEAFF,TGTGCCAGCTCGGGGGGGCAGGGGATTGACTTTCGCACTGAAGCTTTCTTT
TRBJ2-5,TRBV7-3,.,few,CASSLEGRPETQYF,TGTGCCAGCAGCTTAGAGGGTCGGCCAGAGACCCAGTACTTC
TRBJ1-1,TRBV16,TRBD1,.,CASSPQQGTEAFF,TGTGCCAGCAGCCCTCAACAGGGGACTGAAGCTTTCTTT
TRBJ2-3,TRBV7-6,.,.,CASSTQLGGTDTQYF,TGTGCCAGCAGCACCCAACTAGGTGGCACAGATACGCAGTATTTT
TRBJ2-3,TRBV27,.,many,CASSLRPDTDTQYF,TGTGCCAGCAGTTTACGACCCGACACAGATACGCAGTATTTT
TRBJ1-6,TRBV4-1,.,.,CASSQELYSPLHF,TGCGCCAGCAGCCAGGAGTTATATTCACCCCTCCACTTT
TRBJ2-7,TRBV28,TRBD2,.,CATVGLYGSGGFHEQYF,TGTGCCACGGTAGGGCTTTATGGAAGCGGGGGATTCCACGAGCAGTACTTC
TRBJ2-2,TRBV12-3/TRBV12-4,TRBD1,.,CASSLLGTGNYTGELFF,TGTGCCAGCAGTTTACTTGGGACAGGGAACTACACCGGGGAGCTGTTTTTT
TRBJ2-3,TRBV5-1,.,few,CASSSQQGADTQYF,TGCGCCAGCAGCAGCCAACAGGGAGCAGATACGCAGTATTTT
TRBJ2-1,TRBV2,TRBD1,many,CASSPGQGFYNEQFF,TGTGCCAGCAGCCCGGGACAGGGGTTCTACAATGAGCAGTTCTTC
TRBJ1-1,TRBV19,.,once,CASRLTRNTEAFF,TGTGCCAGTAGATTAACGAGGAACACTGAAGCTTTCTTT
TRBJ1-1,TRBV12-3/TRBV12-4,TRBD1,.,CASSADRFDTEAFF,TGTGCCAGCAGTGCGGACAGGTTCGACACTGAAGCTTTCTTT
TRBJ2-7,TRBV3-1,.,few,CASSQVVAGLDEQYF,TGTGCCAGCAGCCAAGTCGTTGCGGGACTGGACGAGCAGTACTTC
TRBJ2-1,TRBV7-8,.,.,CASTSRGLSYNEQFF,TGTGCCAGCACGAGTAGGGGGTTATCCTACAATGAGCAGTTCTTC
TRBJ1-1,TRBV12-3/TRBV12-4,.,.,CASSFSTEAFF,TGTGCCAGCAGTTTCAGCACTGAAGCTTTCTTT
TRBJ1-2,TRBV7-6,TRBD1,many,CASSLEWGTGDNYGYTF,TGTGCCAGCAGCTTAGAGTGGGGGACAGGGGATAACTATGGCTACACCTTC
TRBJ1-1,TRBV12-3/TRBV12-4,.,.,CASSLGGGRRAFF,TGTGCCAGCAGCCTGGGGGGGGGAAGACGAGCTTTCTTT
TRBJ1-1,TRBV5-4,.,.,CASSLFENTEAFF,TGTGCCAGCAGCTTGTTCGAGAACACTGAAGCTTTCTTT
TRBJ2-3,TRBV6-1,.,.,CASSEALWAGPTDTQYF,TGTGCCAGCAGTGAAGCGCTTTGGGCAGGCCCCACAGATACGCAGTATTTT
TRBJ2-1,TRBV4-3,TRBD2,.,CASSQDRASGGAYNEQFF,TGCGCCAGCAGCCAAGATAGGGCTAGCGGGGGAGCTTACAATGAGCAGTTCTTC
TRBJ1-3,TRBV12-5,TRBD1,many,CASGRTGGDSGNTIYF,TGTGCTAGTGGCCGAACAGGGGGCGACTCTGGAAACACCATATATTTT
TRBJ1-2,TRBV6-6,TRBD1,few,CASSLTIGTEFPGYTF,TGTGCCAGCAGTTTAACCATCGGGACAGAGTTTCCTGGCTACACCTTC
TRBJ2-1,TRBV2,TRBD2,few,CASSPSGGVRYEQFF,TGTGCCAGCAGTCCCAGCGGGGGGGTAAGGTATGAGCAGTTCTTC